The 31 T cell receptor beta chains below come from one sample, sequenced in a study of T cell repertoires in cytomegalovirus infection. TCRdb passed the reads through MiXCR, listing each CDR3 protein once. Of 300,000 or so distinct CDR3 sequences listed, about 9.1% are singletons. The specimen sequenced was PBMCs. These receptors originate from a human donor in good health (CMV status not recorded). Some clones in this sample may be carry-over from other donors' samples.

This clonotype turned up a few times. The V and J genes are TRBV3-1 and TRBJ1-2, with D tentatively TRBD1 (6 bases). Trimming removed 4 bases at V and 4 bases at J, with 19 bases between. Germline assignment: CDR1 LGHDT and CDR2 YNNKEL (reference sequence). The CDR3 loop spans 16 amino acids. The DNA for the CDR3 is TGTGCCAGCAGCCGCTATGGGGATAAGACAGGCTATGGCTACACCTTC. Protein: CASSRYGDKTGYGYTF.

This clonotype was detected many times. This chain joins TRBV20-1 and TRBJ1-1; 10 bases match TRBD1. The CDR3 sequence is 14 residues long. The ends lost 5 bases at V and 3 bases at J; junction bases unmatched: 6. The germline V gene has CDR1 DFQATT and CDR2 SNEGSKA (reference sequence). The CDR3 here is CSARPGTGDTEAFF. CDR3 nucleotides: TGCAGTGCTCGGCCCGGGACAGGGGACACTGAAGCTTTCTTT.

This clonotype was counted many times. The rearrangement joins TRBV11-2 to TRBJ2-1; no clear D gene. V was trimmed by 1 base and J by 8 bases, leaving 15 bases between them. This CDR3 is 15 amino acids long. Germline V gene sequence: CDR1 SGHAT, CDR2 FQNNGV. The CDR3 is CASSLGGRDFDEQFF. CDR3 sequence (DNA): TGTGCCAGCAGCTTAGGGGGAAGGGATTTCGATGAGCAGTTCTTC.

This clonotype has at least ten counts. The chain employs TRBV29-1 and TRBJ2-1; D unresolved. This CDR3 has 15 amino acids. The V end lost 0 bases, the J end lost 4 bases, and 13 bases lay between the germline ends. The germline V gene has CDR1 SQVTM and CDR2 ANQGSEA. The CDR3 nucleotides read TGCAGCGTTGAAGAAGCAGACTCCTTATACAATGAGCAGTTCTTC. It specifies CSVEEADSLYNEQFF.

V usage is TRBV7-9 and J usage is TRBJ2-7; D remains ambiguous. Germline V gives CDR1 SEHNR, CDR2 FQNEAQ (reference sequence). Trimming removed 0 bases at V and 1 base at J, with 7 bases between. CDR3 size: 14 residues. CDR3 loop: CASSLADGSYEQYV. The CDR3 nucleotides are TGTGCCAGCAGCTTAGCGGACGGATCCTACGAGCAGTACGTC.

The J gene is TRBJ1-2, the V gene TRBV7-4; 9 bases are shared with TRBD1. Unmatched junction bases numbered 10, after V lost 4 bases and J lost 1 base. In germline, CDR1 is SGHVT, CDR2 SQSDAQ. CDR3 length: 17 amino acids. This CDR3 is CASSWGPGTGLNYGYTF. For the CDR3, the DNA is TGTGCCAGCAGCTGGGGTCCAGGGACAGGGCTTAACTATGGCTACACCTTC. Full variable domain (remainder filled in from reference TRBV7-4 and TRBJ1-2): GAGVSQSPRYKVAKRGRDVALRCDSISGHVTLYWYRQTLGQGSEVLTYSQSDAQRDKSGRPSGRFSAERPERSVSTLKIQRTEQGDSAVYLCASSWGPGTGLNYGYTFGSGTRLTVV.

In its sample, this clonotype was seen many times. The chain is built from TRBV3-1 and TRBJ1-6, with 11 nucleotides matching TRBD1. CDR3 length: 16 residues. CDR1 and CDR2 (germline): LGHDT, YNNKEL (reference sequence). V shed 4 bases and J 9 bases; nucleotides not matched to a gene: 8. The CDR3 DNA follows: TGTGCCAGCAGCCCCCCCGGGACAGGGGGACGTTCACCCCTCCACTTT. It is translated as CASSPPGTGGRSPLHF.

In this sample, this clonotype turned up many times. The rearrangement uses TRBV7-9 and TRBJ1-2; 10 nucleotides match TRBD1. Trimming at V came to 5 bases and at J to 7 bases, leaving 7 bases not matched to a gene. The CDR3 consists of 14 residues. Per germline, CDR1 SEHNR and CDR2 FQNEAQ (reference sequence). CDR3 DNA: TGTGCCAGCAGCCCAGTGACAGGGGGCACTGGCTACACCTTC. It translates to CASSPVTGGTGYTF.

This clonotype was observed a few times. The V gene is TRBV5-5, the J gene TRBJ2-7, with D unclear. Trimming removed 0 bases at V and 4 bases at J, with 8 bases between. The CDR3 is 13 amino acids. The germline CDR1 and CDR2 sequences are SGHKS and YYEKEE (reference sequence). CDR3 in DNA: TGTGCCAGCAGCTTGGGAGCTTGGTACGAGCAGTACGTC. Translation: CASSLGAWYEQYV.

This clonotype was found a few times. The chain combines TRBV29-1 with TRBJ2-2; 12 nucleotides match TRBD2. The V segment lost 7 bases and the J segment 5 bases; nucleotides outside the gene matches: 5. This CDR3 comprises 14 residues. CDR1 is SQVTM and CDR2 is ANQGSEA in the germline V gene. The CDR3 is CSGEGLAGTGELFF. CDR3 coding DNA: TGCAGCGGGGAAGGACTAGCGGGGACCGGGGAGCTGTTTTTT.

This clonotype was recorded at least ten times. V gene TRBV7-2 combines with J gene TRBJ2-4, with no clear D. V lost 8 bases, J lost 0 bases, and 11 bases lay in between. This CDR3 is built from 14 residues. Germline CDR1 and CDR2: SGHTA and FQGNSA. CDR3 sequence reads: CASAQGLAKNIQYF. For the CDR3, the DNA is TGTGCCAGCGCACAAGGCTTAGCCAAAAACATTCAGTACTTC.

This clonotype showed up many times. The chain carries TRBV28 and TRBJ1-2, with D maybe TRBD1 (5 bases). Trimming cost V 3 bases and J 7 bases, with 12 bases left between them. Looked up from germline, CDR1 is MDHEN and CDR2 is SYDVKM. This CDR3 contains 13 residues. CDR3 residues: CASSFRGAGGYTF. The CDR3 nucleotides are TGTGCCAGCAGTTTTAGAGGGGCGGGTGGCTACACCTTC.

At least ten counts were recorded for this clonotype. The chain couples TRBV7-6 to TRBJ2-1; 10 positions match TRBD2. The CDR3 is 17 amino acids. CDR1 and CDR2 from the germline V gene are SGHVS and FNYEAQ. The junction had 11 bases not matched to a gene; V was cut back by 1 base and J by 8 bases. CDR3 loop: CASSLEAGGLAIHEQFF. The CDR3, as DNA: TGTGCCAGCAGCTTAGAGGCCGGGGGACTAGCGATCCATGAGCAGTTCTTC.

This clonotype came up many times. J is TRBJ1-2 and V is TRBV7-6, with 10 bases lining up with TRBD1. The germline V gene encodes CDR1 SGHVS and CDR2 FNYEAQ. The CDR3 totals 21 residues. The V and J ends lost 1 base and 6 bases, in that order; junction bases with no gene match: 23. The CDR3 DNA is TGTGCCAGCAGCTTAGGAGGGGACAGGGGCTTGTCGTTACACAATGGGGATGGCTACACCTTC. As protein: CASSLGGDRGLSLHNGDGYTF.

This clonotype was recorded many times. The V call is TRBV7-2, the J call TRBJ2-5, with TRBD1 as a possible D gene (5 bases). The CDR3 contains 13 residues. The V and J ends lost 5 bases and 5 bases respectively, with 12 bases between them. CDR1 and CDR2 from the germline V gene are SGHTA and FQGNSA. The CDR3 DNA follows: TGTGCCAGCAGCCCAAGCAGGGTGGAGACCCAGTACTTC. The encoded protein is CASSPSRVETQYF.

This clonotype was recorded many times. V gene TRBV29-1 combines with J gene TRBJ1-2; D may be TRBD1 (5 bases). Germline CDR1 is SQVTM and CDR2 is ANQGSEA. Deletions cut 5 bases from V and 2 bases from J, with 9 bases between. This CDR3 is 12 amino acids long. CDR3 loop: CSVLDNNYGYTF. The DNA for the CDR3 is TGCAGCGTTCTGGACAACAACTATGGCTACACCTTC.

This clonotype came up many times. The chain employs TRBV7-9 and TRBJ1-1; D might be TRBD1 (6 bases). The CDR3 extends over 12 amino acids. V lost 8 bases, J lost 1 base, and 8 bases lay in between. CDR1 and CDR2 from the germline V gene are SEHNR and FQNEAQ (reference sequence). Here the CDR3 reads CASLRGNTEAFF. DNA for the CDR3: TGTGCCAGCCTCAGGGGGAACACTGAAGCTTTCTTT.

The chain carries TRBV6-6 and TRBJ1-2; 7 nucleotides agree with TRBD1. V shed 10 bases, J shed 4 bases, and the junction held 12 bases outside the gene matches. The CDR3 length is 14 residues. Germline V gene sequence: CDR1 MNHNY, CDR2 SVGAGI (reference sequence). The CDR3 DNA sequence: TGTGCCACCCAGGGGCAGGGGGGGATCTATGGCTACACCTTC. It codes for CATQGQGGIYGYTF.

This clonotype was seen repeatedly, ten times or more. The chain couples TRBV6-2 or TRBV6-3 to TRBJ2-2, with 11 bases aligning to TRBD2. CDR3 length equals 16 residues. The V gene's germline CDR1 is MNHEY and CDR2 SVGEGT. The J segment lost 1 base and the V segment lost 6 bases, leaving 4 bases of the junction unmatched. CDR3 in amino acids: CASSPGLAVNTGELFF. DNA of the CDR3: TGTGCCAGCAGCCCGGGACTAGCGGTGAACACCGGGGAGCTGTTTTTT.

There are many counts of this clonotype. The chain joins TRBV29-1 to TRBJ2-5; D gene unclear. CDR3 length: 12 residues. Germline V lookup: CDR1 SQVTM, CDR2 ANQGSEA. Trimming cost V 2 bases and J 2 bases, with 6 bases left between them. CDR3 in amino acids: CSVEKSQETQYF. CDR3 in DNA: TGCAGCGTTGAAAAGTCTCAAGAGACCCAGTACTTC.

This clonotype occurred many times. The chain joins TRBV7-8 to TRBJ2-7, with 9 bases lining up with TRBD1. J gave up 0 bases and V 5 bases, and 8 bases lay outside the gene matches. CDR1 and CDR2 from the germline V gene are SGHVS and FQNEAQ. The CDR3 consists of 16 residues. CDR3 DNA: TGTGCCAGCAGCGAATGGGGGACAGGGTTCTCCTACGAGCAGTACTTC. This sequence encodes CASSEWGTGFSYEQYF. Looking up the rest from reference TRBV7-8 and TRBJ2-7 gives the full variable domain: GAGVSQSPRYKVAKRGQDVALRCDPISGHVSLFWYQQALGQGPEFLTYFQNEAQLDKSGLPSDRFFAERPEGSVSTLKIQRTQQEDSAVYLCASSEWGTGFSYEQYFGPGTRLTVT.

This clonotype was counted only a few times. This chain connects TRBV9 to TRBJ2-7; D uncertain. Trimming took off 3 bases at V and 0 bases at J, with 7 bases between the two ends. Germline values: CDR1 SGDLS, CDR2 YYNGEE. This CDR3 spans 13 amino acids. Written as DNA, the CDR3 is TGTGCCAGCAGCGGACCCAACTCCTACGAGCAGTACTTC. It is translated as CASSGPNSYEQYF.

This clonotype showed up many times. This CDR3 is CSVPPSRIYGSYNEQFF. The CDR3 DNA is TGCAGCGTTCCACCCAGCCGTATCTACGGCTCCTACAATGAGCAGTTCTTC. The J gene is TRBJ2-1, the V gene TRBV29-1; the D is unclear. CDR3 length equals 17 residues. V lost 5 bases to trimming and J lost 0 bases, with 20 bases between them. The V gene's germline CDR1 is SQVTM and CDR2 ANQGSEA.

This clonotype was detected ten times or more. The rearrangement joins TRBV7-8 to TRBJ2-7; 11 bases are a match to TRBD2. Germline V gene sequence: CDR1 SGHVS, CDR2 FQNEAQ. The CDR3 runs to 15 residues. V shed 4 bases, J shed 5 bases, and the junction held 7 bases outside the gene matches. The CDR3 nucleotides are TGTGCCAGCAGCTCTGACCTAGCGGGAGGAAACGAGCAGTACTTC. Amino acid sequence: CASSSDLAGGNEQYF.

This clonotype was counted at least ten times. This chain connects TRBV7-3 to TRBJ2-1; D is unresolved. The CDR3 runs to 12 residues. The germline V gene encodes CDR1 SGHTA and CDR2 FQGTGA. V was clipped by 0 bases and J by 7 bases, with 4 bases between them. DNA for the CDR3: TGTGCCAGCAGCTTAACGTCAAATGAGCAGTTCTTC. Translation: CASSLTSNEQFF.

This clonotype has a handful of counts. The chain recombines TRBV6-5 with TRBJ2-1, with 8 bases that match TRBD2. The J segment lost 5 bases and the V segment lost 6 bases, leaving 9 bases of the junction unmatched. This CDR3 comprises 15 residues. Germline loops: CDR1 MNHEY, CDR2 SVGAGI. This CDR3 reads CASSPLSGGHNEQFF. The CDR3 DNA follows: TGTGCCAGCAGCCCCCTCAGCGGGGGCCACAATGAGCAGTTCTTC.

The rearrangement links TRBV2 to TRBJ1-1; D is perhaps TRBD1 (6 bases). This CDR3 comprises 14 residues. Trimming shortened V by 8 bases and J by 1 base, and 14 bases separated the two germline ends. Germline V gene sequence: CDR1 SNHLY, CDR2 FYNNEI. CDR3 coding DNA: TGTGCCAGCGGATCGAGGGGGGGGAACACTGAAGCTTTCTTT. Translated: CASGSRGGNTEAFF.

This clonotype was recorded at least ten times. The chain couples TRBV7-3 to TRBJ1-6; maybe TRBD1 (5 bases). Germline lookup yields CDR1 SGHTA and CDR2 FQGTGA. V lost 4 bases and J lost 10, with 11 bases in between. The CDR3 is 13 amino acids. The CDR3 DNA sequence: TGTGCCAGCAGCTCCAGGGTAGAATCACCCCTCCACTTT. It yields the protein CASSSRVESPLHF.

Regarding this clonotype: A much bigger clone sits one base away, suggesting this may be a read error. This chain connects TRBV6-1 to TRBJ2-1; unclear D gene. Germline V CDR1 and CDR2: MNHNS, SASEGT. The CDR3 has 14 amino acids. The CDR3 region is CASSGRYSYNEQIF. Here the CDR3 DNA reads TGTGCCAGCAGTGGAAGGTACTCCTACAATGAGCAGATCTTC.

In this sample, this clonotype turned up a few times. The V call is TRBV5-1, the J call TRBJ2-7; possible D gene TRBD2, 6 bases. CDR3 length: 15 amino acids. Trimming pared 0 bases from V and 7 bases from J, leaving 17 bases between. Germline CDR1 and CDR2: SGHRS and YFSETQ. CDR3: CASSLGIGNSGEQYF. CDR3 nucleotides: TGCGCCAGCAGCTTGGGGATCGGGAACAGCGGGGAGCAGTACTTC.

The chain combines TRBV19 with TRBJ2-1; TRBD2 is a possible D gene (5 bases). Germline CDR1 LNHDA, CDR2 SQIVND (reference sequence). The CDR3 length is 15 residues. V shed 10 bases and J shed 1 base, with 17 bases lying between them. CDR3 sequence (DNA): TGTGCCACCACTTCCCAGAGGAGGTCCTACAATGAGCAGTTCTTC. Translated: CATTSQRRSYNEQFF.